Listed below are T cell receptor beta chains from one sample, sequenced in a study of blood T cell repertoires in COVID-19. Sequencing used immunoSEQ multiplex PCR; TCRdb keeps in-frame clones, though not all of them. The table lists around 400,000 clones, nearly 90% of them singletons, with approximately 1.3% in the top ten. The specimen was PBMCs or T cells enriched from blood (not recorded which). The receptors derive from a woman aged 18-29 years who had been exposed to COVID-19. Each CDR3 is given with its conserved first and last residue. Fields, in order: clone size, V gene, D gene, J gene, CDR3 DNA, CDR3 protein. The D gene is left open where the match is weak. The size field is filled for only some rows; it gives once, few, many or a size class.

abundance: .; v_gene: TRBV5-1; d_gene: .; j_gene: TRBJ1-4; CDR3nt: TGCGCCAGCAGCTTGGATTCACAGACTGAAAAACTGTTTTTT; CDR3aa: CASSLDSQTEKLFF
abundance: .; v_gene: TRBV4-2; d_gene: TRBD1; j_gene: TRBJ2-7; CDR3nt: TGTGCCAGCAGCCAGGATGGGACAGGCTTTTCCTACGAGCAGTACTTC; CDR3aa: CASSQDGTGFSYEQYF
abundance: .; v_gene: TRBV2; d_gene: .; j_gene: TRBJ2-7; CDR3nt: TGTGCCAGCAGTGAAGAGCTGGGCGGAGGCTACGAGCAGTACTTC; CDR3aa: CASSEELGGGYEQYF
abundance: .; v_gene: TRBV28; d_gene: TRBD1; j_gene: TRBJ1-3; CDR3nt: TGTGCCAGCACTACAGGGGGAACTGGAAACACCATATATTTT; CDR3aa: CASTTGGTGNTIYF
abundance: .; v_gene: TRBV4-1; d_gene: .; j_gene: TRBJ2-1; CDR3nt: TGCGCCAGCAGTCTATCGGGGGGCCCCTACAATGAGCAGTTCTTC; CDR3aa: CASSLSGGPYNEQFF
abundance: .; v_gene: TRBV5-1; d_gene: TRBD1; j_gene: TRBJ1-1; CDR3nt: TGCGCCAGCAGCTTAGGACAGGGCAGTCACACTGAAGCTTTCTTT; CDR3aa: CASSLGQGSHTEAFF
abundance: .; v_gene: TRBV5-1; d_gene: .; j_gene: TRBJ2-7; CDR3nt: TGCGCCAGCAGCTTCGAGGCCTACTACGAGCAGTACTTC; CDR3aa: CASSFEAYYEQYF
abundance: .; v_gene: TRBV27; d_gene: TRBD2; j_gene: TRBJ2-1; CDR3nt: TGTGCCAGCACCCTTAAACCCTCCGGGACTAACTACAATGAGCAGTTCTTC; CDR3aa: CASTLKPSGTNYNEQFF
abundance: .; v_gene: TRBV5-8; d_gene: TRBD1; j_gene: TRBJ1-1; CDR3nt: TGTGCCAGCAGGAGGACAGGAGTGAACACTGAAGCTTTCTTT; CDR3aa: CASRRTGVNTEAFF
abundance: .; v_gene: TRBV19; d_gene: .; j_gene: TRBJ1-5; CDR3nt: TGTGCCAGTAGTATAGCAGGGTCGGTCAATCAGCCCCAGCATTTT; CDR3aa: CASSIAGSVNQPQHF
abundance: .; v_gene: TRBV15; d_gene: .; j_gene: TRBJ2-3; CDR3nt: TGTGCCACCAGCAGGCTACTCCAGGGCGCGGGCACAGATACGCAGTATTTT; CDR3aa: CATSRLLQGAGTDTQYF
abundance: .; v_gene: TRBV28; d_gene: TRBD1; j_gene: TRBJ2-3; CDR3nt: TGTGCCAGCAGTTTGCAAGGGGGCCTAGATACGCAGTATTTT; CDR3aa: CASSLQGGLDTQYF
abundance: .; v_gene: TRBV7-2; d_gene: .; j_gene: TRBJ2-7; CDR3nt: TGTGCCAGCAGCCCGGGACTTTCCTACGAGCAGTACTTC; CDR3aa: CASSPGLSYEQYF
abundance: .; v_gene: TRBV19; d_gene: .; j_gene: TRBJ2-2; CDR3nt: TGTGCCAGTAGCCCCTACGGAGAAAGAACCGGGGAGCTGTTTTTT; CDR3aa: CASSPYGERTGELFF
abundance: .; v_gene: TRBV9; d_gene: .; j_gene: TRBJ1-1; CDR3nt: TGTGCCAGCAGCGTATTGGAGAGCACTGAAGCTTTCTTT; CDR3aa: CASSVLESTEAFF
abundance: .; v_gene: TRBV5-1; d_gene: TRBD2; j_gene: TRBJ2-5; CDR3nt: TGCGCCAGCAGCTTCGGGACTAGCGGGGGGAAACAAGAGACCCAGTACTTC; CDR3aa: CASSFGTSGGKQETQYF
abundance: few; v_gene: TRBV28; d_gene: .; j_gene: TRBJ2-7; CDR3nt: TGTGCCAGCAGTTTAATGCGCGGCTACTACGAGCAGTACTTC; CDR3aa: CASSLMRGYYEQYF
abundance: .; v_gene: TRBV7-9; d_gene: TRBD1; j_gene: TRBJ2-4; CDR3nt: TGTGCCAGCAGCTTAGTGGGTCAGGGGGACATTCAGTACTTC; CDR3aa: CASSLVGQGDIQYF
abundance: .; v_gene: TRBV29-1; d_gene: TRBD1; j_gene: TRBJ1-1; CDR3nt: TGCAGCGTTGAACCGGGACAGGGGATGTATGCTTTCTTT; CDR3aa: CSVEPGQGMYAFF
abundance: few; v_gene: TRBV6-5; d_gene: .; j_gene: TRBJ2-7; CDR3nt: TGTGCCAGCACCGATGGGAGACGGGACTACGAGCAGTACTTC; CDR3aa: CASTDGRRDYEQYF
abundance: .; v_gene: TRBV4-1; d_gene: .; j_gene: TRBJ1-4; CDR3nt: TGCGCCAGCAGCCAAGGGGAGGTCATGGAAAAACTGTTTTTT; CDR3aa: CASSQGEVMEKLFF
abundance: few; v_gene: TRBV4-2; d_gene: .; j_gene: TRBJ2-7; CDR3nt: TGTGCCAGCAGCCTCGGATCCAGGGGATCGTGGAACGAGCAGTACTTC; CDR3aa: CASSLGSRGSWNEQYF
abundance: .; v_gene: TRBV27; d_gene: .; j_gene: TRBJ2-5; CDR3nt: TGTGCCAGCAGTTTCCTGAGCGGGGAGACCCAGTACTTC; CDR3aa: CASSFLSGETQYF
abundance: .; v_gene: TRBV5-1; d_gene: TRBD1; j_gene: TRBJ2-7; CDR3nt: TGCGCCAGCAGCAGAACGGGACAGGTATCCTACGAGCAGTACTTC; CDR3aa: CASSRTGQVSYEQYF
abundance: .; v_gene: TRBV12-3/TRBV12-4; d_gene: .; j_gene: TRBJ1-2; CDR3nt: TGTGCCAGCAAACGCGGTACTAACTATGGCTACACCTTC; CDR3aa: CASKRGTNYGYTF
abundance: few; v_gene: TRBV28; d_gene: .; j_gene: TRBJ2-2; CDR3nt: TGTGCCAGCAGCCTTACTCCTCCCGGGGAGCTGTTTTTT; CDR3aa: CASSLTPPGELFF
abundance: .; v_gene: TRBV19; d_gene: .; j_gene: TRBJ2-7; CDR3nt: TGTGCCAGTAGTATCGAGGGCTCCTACGAGCAGTACTTC; CDR3aa: CASSIEGSYEQYF
abundance: .; v_gene: TRBV7-6; d_gene: TRBD2; j_gene: TRBJ2-3; CDR3nt: TGTGCCAGCAGCTTCCCGATACTAGCGGGAGATAGATACACAGATACGCAGTATTTT; CDR3aa: CASSFPILAGDRYTDTQYF
abundance: .; v_gene: TRBV4-2; d_gene: .; j_gene: TRBJ2-2; CDR3nt: TGTGCCAGCAGCACCCCCGGGTCAGCAACCGGGGAGCTGTTTTTT; CDR3aa: CASSTPGSATGELFF
abundance: .; v_gene: TRBV7-9; d_gene: TRBD1; j_gene: TRBJ1-2; CDR3nt: TGTGCCAGCAGCCGGACAGGGCCTAACTATGGCTACACCTTC; CDR3aa: CASSRTGPNYGYTF
abundance: .; v_gene: TRBV6-5; d_gene: TRBD1; j_gene: TRBJ1-2; CDR3nt: TGTGCCAGCAGATTCGACAGGGCGGATGGCTACACCTTC; CDR3aa: CASRFDRADGYTF
abundance: .; v_gene: TRBV19; d_gene: .; j_gene: TRBJ1-1; CDR3nt: TGTGCCAGTAGTATAGATACCGGGGGAGGCACTGAAGCTTTCTTT; CDR3aa: CASSIDTGGGTEAFF